This T cell receptor beta chain originates from a study of human T cells and chemical hapten exposure. From the RACE reads, TCRdb called clonotypes with MiXCR, one entry per CDR3 protein. The sample contains around 130,000 distinct CDR3 sequences, around 8.3% of which appear only once. CDR1 LGHNT and CDR2 FRNRAP come from the germline V gene. The CDR3 contains 16 residues. The V end lost 0 bases, the J end lost 6 bases, and 15 bases lay between the germline ends. Time point here: healthy volunteer bleed at 2 weeks. Total RNA extraction was carried out from unfractionated whole blood. Sequences were obtained from whole blood. The V call is TRBV12-5, the J call TRBJ2-1; D is uncertain. The clonotype comes from a male donor in good health. Some clones in this sample may be carry-over from other donors' samples. Here the CDR3 reads CASGLVPLRQINEQFF. In DNA, the CDR3 is TGTGCTAGTGGTTTGGTTCCCCTGAGGCAGATCAATGAGCAGTTCTTC.